This T cell receptor beta chain was documented in a study of cytomegalovirus exposure and HLA in healthy donors. Researchers ran the PCR with 60 Vbeta and 13 Jbeta primers. Using immunoSEQ multiplex PCR, the repertoire was profiled, and TCRdb retains in-frame clones only, with some absent. The repertoire holds over 150,000 clones, with roughly 81% as singletons. Notes on the study in general: Previous analysis showed most TCR beta V segments were productive about 87% or about 30% of the time. Researchers had no immune exposure information except CMV serostatus available.

CDR1 and CDR2 from the germline V gene are SGHVS and FQNEAQ. The CDR3 is made up of 13 amino acids. Trimming removed 5 bases from V and 5 bases from J, with 10 bases in between. Note on this clone: The antigen is unknown.

The TCR comes from a young man in good health and CMV-seropositive. The V gene is TRBV7-8, the J gene TRBJ1-5; D gene ambiguous. What was sequenced was PBMCs. The CDR3 coding sequence is TGTGCCAGCAGCCTTTCTCAGGATCAGCCCCAGCATTTT. Its protein product is CASSLSQDQPQHF. Based on the CDR3 plus reference TRBV7-8 and TRBJ1-5, the full variable domain is GAGVSQSPRYKVAKRGQDVALRCDPISGHVSLFWYQQALGQGPEFLTYFQNEAQLDKSGLPSDRFFAERPEGSVSTLKIQRTQQEDSAVYLCASSLSQDQPQHFGDGTRLSIL.